This TCR beta chain was recovered during a study of yellow fever vaccine responses in identical twins. General study points: Reportedly, the response of twins' T cells to the vaccine seemed partly convergent, partly personalized.

TCRdb independently ran MiXCR on the RT-PCR reads; one entry per CDR3 protein. The data show under 9,000 distinct CDR3 sequences, over 70% seen once. About this clonotype itself: Its antigen is not known.

This CDR3 has 14 residues. Germline lookup yields CDR1 MNHEY and CDR2 SVGEGT. The V end lost 0 bases, the J end lost 2 bases, and 7 bases lay between the germline ends. This specimen consisted of T cells from blood (PBMCs), unsorted or a sorted subset (not recorded which), obtained before or after yellow fever vaccination (not recorded which). J is TRBJ2-5 and V is TRBV6-2 or TRBV6-3; D is unclear. The TCR comes from a woman under 30 who received the yellow fever vaccine. This CDR3 reads CASSYSRVQETQYF. In DNA form, the CDR3 reads TGTGCCAGCAGTTACTCTAGGGTGCAAGAGACCCAGTACTTC.